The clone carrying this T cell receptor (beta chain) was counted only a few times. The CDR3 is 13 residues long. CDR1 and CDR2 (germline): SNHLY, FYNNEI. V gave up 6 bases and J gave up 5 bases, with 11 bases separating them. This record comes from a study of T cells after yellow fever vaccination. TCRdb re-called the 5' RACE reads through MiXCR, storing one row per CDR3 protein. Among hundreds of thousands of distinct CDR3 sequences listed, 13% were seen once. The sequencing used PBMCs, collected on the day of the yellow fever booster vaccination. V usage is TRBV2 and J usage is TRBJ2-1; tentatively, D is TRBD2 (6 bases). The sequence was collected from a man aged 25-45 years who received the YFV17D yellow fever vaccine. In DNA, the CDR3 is TGTGCCAGCAGGGAGGGTATCGACAATGAGCAGTTCTTC. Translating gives CASREGIDNEQFF.